These T cell receptor beta chains were read from a single sample in a study of blood T cells in healthy people across ages. TCRdb re-called the 5' RACE reads with MiXCR, one entry per CDR3 protein. The table shows 790,000 or so distinct CDR3 sequences, with around 45% occurring only once. Specimen: blood. These receptors originate from a man aged 80 or over in good health. Each CDR3 is given with its conserved first and last residue. The order of the fields is J gene, clone size, D gene, V gene, CDR3 DNA, CDR3 protein. D genes are given only for firm matches. Size tells how often a clone was seen (once, few, many) or the class of an expanded clone, and some rows leave it out.

J gene: TRBJ2-7
clone size: .
D gene: TRBD2
V gene: TRBV29-1
CDR3 DNA: TGCAGCGCCCGGACTAGCGGGGCCTCCTACGAGCAGTACTTC
CDR3 protein: CSARTSGASYEQYF

J gene: TRBJ1-1
clone size: .
D gene: .
V gene: TRBV4-2
CDR3 DNA: TGTGCCAGCAGCCAAGTAGATCGGGCTACTGAAGCTTTCTTT
CDR3 protein: CASSQVDRATEAFF

J gene: TRBJ2-1
clone size: .
D gene: .
V gene: TRBV20-1
CDR3 DNA: TGCAGTGCTAGTCGGGTCGGACACTCCTACAATGAGCAGTTCTTC
CDR3 protein: CSASRVGHSYNEQFF

J gene: TRBJ2-7
clone size: .
D gene: .
V gene: TRBV5-1
CDR3 DNA: TGCACCAGCAGCTCGTCCCCCCAGGGAACCCACGAGCAGTACTTC
CDR3 protein: CTSSSSPQGTHEQYF

J gene: TRBJ2-5
clone size: few
D gene: .
V gene: TRBV5-1
CDR3 DNA: TGCGCCAGCAGCTTCCCTCCCGACGGAGAGACCCAGTACTTC
CDR3 protein: CASSFPPDGETQYF

J gene: TRBJ2-7
clone size: .
D gene: TRBD2
V gene: TRBV20-1
CDR3 DNA: TGCAGTGCTAGGCTATACGGGCTAGCGGACAATGAGCAGTACTTC
CDR3 protein: CSARLYGLADNEQYF

J gene: TRBJ2-5
clone size: .
D gene: TRBD2
V gene: TRBV7-2
CDR3 DNA: TGTGCCAGCAGCTCCAGCCCTCGGCTAGCGGGAGGGGGAGGGACCCAGTACTTC
CDR3 protein: CASSSSPRLAGGGGTQYF

J gene: TRBJ2-5
clone size: .
D gene: .
V gene: TRBV7-9
CDR3 DNA: TGTGCCAGCAGTTGGAGGGGAAAAGTCGGGGCCCAGTACTTC
CDR3 protein: CASSWRGKVGAQYF

J gene: TRBJ1-1
clone size: .
D gene: .
V gene: TRBV12-3/TRBV12-4
CDR3 DNA: TGTGCCAGCACCCCTTCCGGTGGCAGACAGAACACTGAAGCTTTCTTT
CDR3 protein: CASTPSGGRQNTEAFF

J gene: TRBJ2-7
clone size: .
D gene: .
V gene: TRBV4-3
CDR3 DNA: TGCGCCAGCAGCCAAGTTAGAGACTACGAGCAGTACTTC
CDR3 protein: CASSQVRDYEQYF

J gene: TRBJ2-1
clone size: .
D gene: .
V gene: TRBV12-3/TRBV12-4
CDR3 DNA: TGTGCCAGCAGTGGAGCGGGTAGGAATGAGCAGTTCTTC
CDR3 protein: CASSGAGRNEQFF

J gene: TRBJ2-3
clone size: .
D gene: .
V gene: TRBV20-1
CDR3 DNA: TGCAGTGCACCAGGACTGGCTGATACGCAGTATTTT
CDR3 protein: CSAPGLADTQYF

J gene: TRBJ2-1
clone size: .
D gene: .
V gene: TRBV7-2
CDR3 DNA: TGTGCCAGCAGCTTAATCACTAGCTCTGATGAGCAGTTCTTC
CDR3 protein: CASSLITSSDEQFF

J gene: TRBJ2-5
clone size: .
D gene: .
V gene: TRBV3-1
CDR3 DNA: TGTGCCAGCAGCCGAGAACTTGAATTGTACCAAGAGACCCAGTACTTC
CDR3 protein: CASSRELELYQETQYF

J gene: TRBJ1-4
clone size: .
D gene: TRBD1
V gene: TRBV5-1
CDR3 DNA: TGCGCCCGCAGGACCGGGACAGGGGGATTAAGTCGTGAAAAACTGTTTTTT
CDR3 protein: CARRTGTGGLSREKLFF

J gene: TRBJ1-6
clone size: once
D gene: .
V gene: TRBV24-1
CDR3 DNA: TGTGCCACCAGTGAACAGGACTTTTATAATTCACCCCTCCACTTT
CDR3 protein: CATSEQDFYNSPLHF

J gene: TRBJ2-1
clone size: few
D gene: .
V gene: TRBV2
CDR3 DNA: TGTGCCAGCAAGTTTTGGGGTTCAAATGAGCAGTTCTTC
CDR3 protein: CASKFWGSNEQFF

J gene: TRBJ2-1
clone size: .
D gene: .
V gene: TRBV5-1
CDR3 DNA: TGCGCCAGCAGCCCAGTGCTATTTCGGGATGAGCAGTTCTTC
CDR3 protein: CASSPVLFRDEQFF

J gene: TRBJ2-3
clone size: many
D gene: TRBD2
V gene: TRBV25-1
CDR3 DNA: TGTGCCAGCAGTTCCTCAGCGGGACTACCCACAGATACGCAGTATTTT
CDR3 protein: CASSSSAGLPTDTQYF

J gene: TRBJ1-5
clone size: few
D gene: TRBD1
V gene: TRBV12-3/TRBV12-4
CDR3 DNA: TGTGCCAGCACCGCGGACAGGGCGAATCAGCCCCAGCATTTT
CDR3 protein: CASTADRANQPQHF

J gene: TRBJ2-2
clone size: few
D gene: .
V gene: TRBV12-3/TRBV12-4
CDR3 DNA: TGTGCCAGCAGTTTTCGGGTTTCCCTCGCCGGGGAGCTGTTTTTT
CDR3 protein: CASSFRVSLAGELFF

J gene: TRBJ2-7
clone size: .
D gene: .
V gene: TRBV27
CDR3 DNA: TGTGCCAGCAGTTTAAATGGGGCGCAGGGCGAGCAGTACTTC
CDR3 protein: CASSLNGAQGEQYF

J gene: TRBJ2-1
clone size: .
D gene: .
V gene: TRBV29-1
CDR3 DNA: TGCAGCGTTGAAGTAACCAAAAAAAGCTACAATGAGCAGTTCTTC
CDR3 protein: CSVEVTKKSYNEQFF

J gene: TRBJ1-5
clone size: .
D gene: TRBD1
V gene: TRBV29-1
CDR3 DNA: TGCAGCGTTTTTGAGGGGGCCCATAGCAATCAGCCCCAGCATTTT
CDR3 protein: CSVFEGAHSNQPQHF

J gene: TRBJ2-7
clone size: .
D gene: .
V gene: TRBV9
CDR3 DNA: TGTGCCAGCAGCCAAGGAGGGGGGAGTGCCTACGAGCAGTACTTC
CDR3 protein: CASSQGGGSAYEQYF

J gene: TRBJ2-3
clone size: .
D gene: .
V gene: TRBV13
CDR3 DNA: TGTGCCAGCAGCTTCCTCCAAGGGGAAGATACGCAGTATTTT
CDR3 protein: CASSFLQGEDTQYF

J gene: TRBJ2-5
clone size: .
D gene: TRBD2
V gene: TRBV12-5
CDR3 DNA: TGTGCTAGTGGCCTTGTGCTAGCGGGAGCAGAGACCCAGTACTTC
CDR3 protein: CASGLVLAGAETQYF

J gene: TRBJ1-5
clone size: few
D gene: TRBD1
V gene: TRBV6-5
CDR3 DNA: TGTGCCAGCAGCCGGACAGGGCCAGGTCAGCCCCAGCATTTT
CDR3 protein: CASSRTGPGQPQHF

J gene: TRBJ2-5
clone size: .
D gene: .
V gene: TRBV20-1
CDR3 DNA: TGCAGTGCTAGTGGTCAGACCAAAGAGACCCAGTACTTC
CDR3 protein: CSASGQTKETQYF

J gene: TRBJ2-5
clone size: .
D gene: TRBD2
V gene: TRBV29-1
CDR3 DNA: TGCAGCGTTGGGGGGTTGCGGGGGAATGAGCAGTACTTC
CDR3 protein: CSVGGLRGNEQYF

J gene: TRBJ1-2
clone size: .
D gene: .
V gene: TRBV3-1
CDR3 DNA: TGTGCCAGCAGTGGAGCTCGCGGCTACACCTTC
CDR3 protein: CASSGARGYTF

J gene: TRBJ2-5
clone size: many
D gene: TRBD2
V gene: TRBV3-1
CDR3 DNA: TGTGCCAGCAGCCAAGGGACTAGCGGCGAGACCCAGTACTTC
CDR3 protein: CASSQGTSGETQYF

J gene: TRBJ2-7
clone size: many
D gene: .
V gene: TRBV10-3
CDR3 DNA: TGTGCCATCAACCACGACAGAACTTCCCACGAGCAGTACTTC
CDR3 protein: CAINHDRTSHEQYF

J gene: TRBJ2-1
clone size: few
D gene: TRBD1
V gene: TRBV11-3
CDR3 DNA: TGTGCCAGCAGCGCAGACAGGGGTAGTGGGCACGTTGAGCAGTTCTTC
CDR3 protein: CASSADRGSGHVEQFF

J gene: TRBJ2-3
clone size: .
D gene: .
V gene: TRBV15
CDR3 DNA: TGTGCCACCAGCGGGGTACCAAAAGATACGCAGTATTTT
CDR3 protein: CATSGVPKDTQYF

J gene: TRBJ2-7
clone size: .
D gene: TRBD2
V gene: TRBV15
CDR3 DNA: TGTGCCACCAGCAGAGATAGAAGGGGCTGGACTAGACCCTACAATGAGCAGTACTTC
CDR3 protein: CATSRDRRGWTRPYNEQYF

J gene: TRBJ2-7
clone size: .
D gene: .
V gene: TRBV10-3
CDR3 DNA: TGTGCCATCATCAGGACCTACGAGCAGTACTTC
CDR3 protein: CAIIRTYEQYF

J gene: TRBJ1-2
clone size: once
D gene: TRBD1
V gene: TRBV11-3
CDR3 DNA: TGTGCCAGCAGCTTAGAGTTCGGGGGGACAGGTGCCTCCCAGGGTGGCTACACCTTC
CDR3 protein: CASSLEFGGTGASQGGYTF

J gene: TRBJ1-6
clone size: .
D gene: TRBD1
V gene: TRBV10-3
CDR3 DNA: TGTGCCATCAGAGGTGGGACAGAAAATTCACCCCTCCACTTT
CDR3 protein: CAIRGGTENSPLHF

J gene: TRBJ2-5
clone size: once
D gene: .
V gene: TRBV27
CDR3 DNA: TGTGCCAGCGCCTCCACAGGGTGGGTAAAAGAGACCCAGTACTTC
CDR3 protein: CASASTGWVKETQYF

J gene: TRBJ2-2
clone size: .
D gene: .
V gene: TRBV7-9
CDR3 DNA: TGTGCCAGCAGTCCCCCATGGGGCACCGGGGAGCTGTTTTTT
CDR3 protein: CASSPPWGTGELFF